The entry below describes one TCR beta chain. Measured with immunoSEQ multiplex PCR; TCRdb has only the in-frame clones, and not every one. This table holds about 150,000 clones, roughly 80% found once. This entry belongs to a study of blood T cell repertoires in COVID-19. The wider study: COVID-19 samples from acute and convalescent phases originated in the United States, Italy and Spain. PBMCs, B-cell-depleted T cells, or T cells were the source of the cDNA or gDNA that made up the material.

V was pared by 3 bases and J by 8 bases, with 12 bases of the junction left unmatched. Germline CDR1 SEHNR, CDR2 FQNEAQ (reference sequence). This CDR3 is 16 amino acids long. V usage is TRBV7-9 and J usage is TRBJ1-2, with 10 bases lining up with TRBD1. The sequence was collected from a man older than 75 with acute or convalescent COVID-19. The sample comprised peripheral blood. This CDR3 is CASSFNPGTGVVGYTF. The DNA of the CDR3 is TGTGCCAGCAGCTTTAACCCCGGGACAGGGGTTGTCGGCTACACCTTC.